This TCR beta chain originates from a study of blood T cell repertoires in COVID-19. Study as a whole: COVID-19 samples, acute and convalescent, were from the United States, Italy and Spain.

The CDR3 is 16 amino acids. Germline CDR1 reads MNHEY; CDR2 reads SVGEGT. V dropped 5 bases and J dropped 2; count of bases not matched to a gene: 11. Clones were sequenced by immunoSEQ multiplex PCR, and TCRdb holds only the in-frame ones, with some missing. This table has roughly 220,000 clones, 80% to 85% appearing once. The sequenced material came from peripheral blood. The gene calls are TRBV6-2 or TRBV6-3 and TRBJ2-7, with 8 bases aligning to TRBD2. The sequence derives from a man in his thirties or forties with active or convalescent COVID-19. In DNA, the CDR3 is TGTGCCAGCAGTCCCCCGGGATTAGCGGGGACCTACGAGCAGTACTTC. It specifies CASSPPGLAGTYEQYF.